Sequencing of this T cell receptor beta chain was carried out in a study of identical twins' blood T cells. Study results and limitations: Environmental influences on twin similarity could not be excluded.

Trimming removed 1 base from V and 0 bases from J, with 3 bases in between. The CDR3 loop spans 13 amino acids. The germline V gene encodes CDR1 SGHDN and CDR2 FVKESK. In TCRdb, the 5' RACE reads were re-called with MiXCR into one record per CDR3 protein. The sample yields hundreds of thousands of distinct CDR3 sequences, around 30% seen once. This clonotype was seen ten or more times. Antigen specificity is unknown. This TCR came from a woman aged 18-49 years in good health. The sequencing input was PBMCs. The rearrangement joins TRBV14 to TRBJ1-1; D gene uncertain. The CDR3 reads CASSQAMNTEAFF. CDR3 DNA: TGTGCCAGCAGCCAAGCTATGAACACTGAAGCTTTCTTT.